One T cell receptor beta chain is described in this entry. Its binding antigen is unknown. No much larger clonotype is one base removed from it; base qualities were not supplied. This entry belongs to a study of blood T cell repertoires in COVID-19 (dated by TCRdb to about 2020). Describing the broader study: Samples from collaborators originated in the United States, Italy and Spain and spanned both the acute and convalescent phases of COVID-19. The samples were drawn from two sources: the first 160 participants of the ongoing ImmuneRACE study, and 1,200 or so subjects contributed by 6 global collaborators. Subjects who had been exposed to COVID-19, were actively infected with it, or had recovered from it provided the deeply sampled blood TCRbeta repertoires that made up the dataset. The repertoires were released in a freely available public database meant as a resource for research on the immune response to SARS-CoV-2. Where HLA class I and class II types were available, the types were taken from metadata supplied by the sample provider, not from assay-based typing. The material from the prospective study consisted of cDNA or gDNA derived from T cells, B-cell-depleted T cells, or PBMCs. A de-identified subject ID, COVID-19 status, age in years and sex were almost always included in the sample metadata. Findings and caveats that apply to the study as a whole: Clinical and demographic metadata were provided uncurated, with the amount varying by source and participant.

V is shortened by 2 bases, J by 0 bases, and the region joining them spans 8 bases. The CDR3, cysteine through phenylalanine, is 15 amino acids long. This entry keeps only the CDR3 DNA: 45 bases, framed from base 1. From a lookup of the germline V gene, CDR1 and CDR2 are SGHTS and YDEGEE. In Seattle, one collaborating source enrolled patients while the infection was active and tracked those patients longitudinally over the course of disease. Whole blood was collected in K2EDTA tubes by collaborating institutions according to the institutions' own protocols. For TCRbeta analysis, collaborator samples were shipped as frozen whole blood, as isolated PBMCs, or as DNA extracted from either sample type. TCRbeta CDR3 regions were amplified from genomic DNA by means of the immunoSEQ Assay, a bias-controlled multiplex PCR. The original pipeline was this. Nucleated cell counts per sample were estimated from amplification of reference gene primers within the assay. To quantify the absolute abundance of each unique TCRbeta CDR3 rearrangement, sequence reads were collapsed and filtered. For each sample, productive Simpson clonality was calculated by taking the square root of Simpson's diversity index across productive rearrangements. As stored in TCRdb, this immuneACCESS dataset retains in-frame rearrangements with V and J assigned. A fraction of the clones does not appear; measured against another copy, unresolved V genes explain less than half of the discrepancy, and the remainder lacks a known reason. That table furnishes V, J and clone size, whereas the DNA furnished D and trimming. This sample gives 250,000 to 350,000 clones in total; roughly 90% of them show up just once. Of the sample, about 11% is held by the ten largest clones.

This receptor chain uses TRBV5-8 and TRBJ2-2; the D segment could be TRBD2, given 6 matching bases. The origin of this receptor is a woman aged 30 to 39 with COVID-19, enrolled during active disease. The source material was peripheral blood. The DNA sequence reads TGTGCCAGCAGCTTTCGACTAGCGAACACCGGGGAGCTGTTTTTT. Its product reads: CASSFRLANTGELFF.